Listed below are T cell receptor beta chains from one sample, sequenced in a study of blood T cell repertoires in COVID-19. The method was immunoSEQ multiplex PCR; TCRdb's version includes in-frame clones alone and lacks a portion of them. Here the sample spans about 100,000 clones, 80% to 90% being singletons. Sequencing used PBMCs or T cells enriched from blood (not recorded which). These receptors all stem from a woman aged 50 to 60 who had recovered from COVID-19. Both conserved end residues are part of each CDR3.

v_call cdr3_aa
TRBV5-4 CASSLGDRVTGELFF
TRBV27 CASSSSGTGLSEAFF
TRBV7-9 CASSSGRGGYEQYF
TRBV2 CASSSQGRLFYEQYF
TRBV6-6 CASSYSSGTYNEQFF
TRBV18 CASSPRLSYEQYF
TRBV19 CASSTSTGTSTDTQYF
TRBV4-1 CASSLSGGYEQYF
TRBV9 CASSVVSGGKETQYF
TRBV29-1 CSVDRTGQTEAFF
TRBV19 CASSIWGSLMNTEAFF
TRBV1 CTSSQVGGGANEKLFF
TRBV9 CASSVLGTGQETQYF
TRBV7-9 CASSPTGGRSKTLHF
TRBV28 CASSFRLAGGPDNEQFF
TRBV6-1 CASSEPGASQPQHF
TRBV6-5 CASSYSKGGVDYGYTF
TRBV29-1 CSVSSTSSDTQYF
TRBV28 CASSQGLTNYGYTF
TRBV27 CASSFSAGRTYEQYF
TRBV6-1 CASSEALTGYISPLHF
TRBV29-1 CSVDRVNTEAFF
TRBV27 CASTTTGTSGGELFF
TRBV28 CASSNPGTPALARQQYF
TRBV6-1 CASSEGRTEYYGYTF
TRBV7-2 CASSSTSGGGDTQYF
TRBV28 CATGTSGRNLNEQFF
TRBV27 CASSSSGSGDEQFF
TRBV27 CASSLSPLVAGAADTQYF
TRBV4-1 CASSLPSGMEQYF
TRBV5-1 CASSSDRGQAFF
TRBV27 CASSLTRTSTDTQYF
TRBV11-2 CASSLDREFAGELFF
TRBV15 CATSRGGAASTDTQYF
TRBV19 CASKAQGGYEQYF
TRBV25-1 CASKPDSGRFNEQFF
TRBV5-1 CASSFLAVDSNEQFF
TRBV5-1 CASSSGLAGGEQYF
TRBV6-5 CASSYRDRLYNEQFF
TRBV27 CASRGAGTGAHEQYF
TRBV27 CASSRTGGENSNYGYTF
TRBV30 CAWSAGLASSYEQYF
TRBV11-2 CASSRLAGGWMGEQFF
TRBV27 CASSQTPTGLYGYTF
TRBV12-3/TRBV12-4 CASSRQGNTEAFF